A selection of T cell receptor beta chains follows, all from one sample in a study of blood T cell repertoires in COVID-19. Produced via immunoSEQ multiplex PCR; TCRdb's table is partial and in-frame only. Here the sample spans around 290,000 clones, around 86% being singletons. Source material: PBMCs or T cells enriched from blood (not recorded which). All receptors derive from a middle-aged woman who had recovered from COVID-19. CDR3s include the opening cysteine and the closing phenylalanine or tryptophan. Clone size, where shown, is once, few, many, or a class for clones that have expanded.

cdr3_length,clone_size,v_call,cdr3_aa
16,.,TRBV27,CASSLRGGAGANVLTF
17,few,TRBV2,CASSEAPGGTNTGELFF
16,.,TRBV10-3,CATMVWAGGGTDTQYF
14,.,TRBV7-9,CASSLDREGRGQHF
13,.,TRBV9,CASSVTDLSGQYF
15,once,TRBV19,CASSIGGQSYNEQFF
17,.,TRBV4-2,CASSQFPAGVGGNEQFF
14,.,TRBV5-1,CASSPGQGNYGYTF
19,.,TRBV7-9,CASSPPAGVKGGSTDTQYF
16,.,TRBV5-1,CASSFQGLTGNDEQFF
15,few,TRBV7-9,CASSPGGEGSYGYTF
15,.,TRBV7-9,CASSLVASWGEKLFF
16,once,TRBV19,CASITAPRTEGTEAFF
13,.,TRBV12-3/TRBV12-4,CASSLNGDTEAFF
12,.,TRBV5-1,CASRLQEDEQFF
18,once,TRBV4-2,CASSQAWREGPSYNEQFF
16,.,TRBV6-1,CASSEPQRLTYNEQFF
13,.,TRBV2,CASAQGWNTEAFF
15,.,TRBV28,CASSTPAGTHYGYTF
16,.,TRBV27,CASSLGTGGNTDTQYF
14,.,TRBV5-1,CASTQRAGGTEAFF
16,once,TRBV10-1,CASSLTQAAPTDTQYF
17,once,TRBV5-1,CASSRGFGTGGSYEQYF
15,.,TRBV7-6,CASSLGAGGSGELFF
16,.,TRBV3-1/TRBV3-2,CASSQERAGGKKTQYF
15,.,TRBV5-1,CASSSLAGGTDTQYF
14,.,TRBV6-1,CASSDPNMNQPQHF
15,.,TRBV7-2,CASSGDRAGANVLTF
15,once,TRBV4-2,CASSQETGLTYEQYF
15,.,TRBV11-3,CASSLSGRDTGELFF
15,once,TRBV4-3,CASSQEFRTYYGYTF